This T cell receptor (beta chain) was retrieved from a study of T cell responses to AZD1222 COVID-19 vaccine. Whole-study findings and limits: Just a handful of AZD1222 recipients tested seropositive at baseline. Mostly white British, mostly female donors; authors suggested clonal diversity may be underestimated.

With regard to this clone: Its specificity is not known.

The CDR3 spans 13 residues. Trimming took 0 bases from V and 7 from J, leaving 7 bases between them. CDR1 is LGHNA and CDR2 is YSLEER in the germline V gene. This table comes from immunoSEQ multiplex PCR, and its TCRdb copy is limited to in-frame clones, with some not included. The data hold some 150,000 clones, with 89% observed a single time. The chain couples TRBV4-3 to TRBJ1-5; D gene uncertain. The sequencing used peripheral blood, collected 28 days after the second AZD1222 dose. The clonotype was recovered from an adult who received the AZD1222 COVID-19 vaccine. CDR3 sequence (DNA): TGCGCCAGCAGCCAAGATCTAAGACAGCCCCAGCATTTT. This sequence encodes CASSQDLRQPQHF.